A single sample is the source of the 17 T cell receptor beta chains below, sequenced in a study of T cells after posttransplantation cyclophosphamide. The assay was immunoSEQ multiplex PCR, and TCRdb's table has in-frame clones only and misses some. The data show some 10,000 clones, about 89% seen once. Busulfan-fludarabine conditioning, marrow transplant, and cyclophosphamide on days +3 and +4 were administered. The specimen was CD4+ T cells sorted from PBMCs, collected after allogeneic stem cell transplant with posttransplant cyclophosphamide. These receptors all stem from a male patient aged 25-45 years who received an allogeneic stem cell transplant from a related donor, was CMV-positive, and had acute GVHD only. Some T cells may possibly be graft donor cells.

The V call is TRBV16, the J call TRBJ1-4, with D perhaps TRBD1 (6 bases). The ends were cut back, 4 bases at V and 5 bases at J, with 11 bases in the middle. Germline assignment: CDR1 KGHSY and CDR2 FQNENV. There are 14 residues in the CDR3. CDR3 nucleotides: TGTGCCAGCAGCCTCCAAAGGGGGAATGAAAAACTGTTTTTT. Encoded protein: CASSLQRGNEKLFF.

The chain couples TRBV15 to TRBJ2-7; 8 bases align to TRBD1. The CDR3 is 14 residues long. V dropped 1 base and J dropped 3; count of bases not matched to a gene: 2. Germline lookup yields CDR1 LNHNV and CDR2 YYDKDF (reference sequence). CDR3 residues: CATSRVTGVYEQYF. The CDR3 DNA reads as TGTGCCACCAGCAGAGTGACAGGGGTCTACGAGCAGTACTTC.

The J gene is TRBJ1-5, the V gene TRBV7-3, with unresolved D. V was clipped by 5 bases and J by 5 bases, with 10 bases between them. The CDR3 covers 13 residues. Germline values: CDR1 SGHTA, CDR2 FQGTGA. CDR3 sequence reads: CASSATSDQPQHF. The CDR3 DNA sequence: TGTGCCAGCAGCGCTACCTCGGATCAGCCCCAGCATTTT.

V is TRBV7-8 and J is TRBJ1-2; possibly TRBD1 for D (6 bases). The CDR3 runs to 13 residues. V dropped 1 base and J dropped 10 bases, with 13 bases sitting between them. The germline gives CDR1 SGHVS, CDR2 FQNEAQ. CDR3 sequence reads: CASSLDRVKNYTF. CDR3 nucleotide sequence: TGTGCCAGCAGCTTAGACAGGGTGAAGAACTACACCTTC. The whole variable domain, remainder taken from reference TRBV7-8 and TRBJ1-2, is GAGVSQSPRYKVAKRGQDVALRCDPISGHVSLFWYQQALGQGPEFLTYFQNEAQLDKSGLPSDRFFAERPEGSVSTLKIQRTQQEDSAVYLCASSLDRVKNYTFGSGTRLTVV.

This chain connects TRBV2 to TRBJ1-5; TRBD1 might be the D (5 bases). The CDR3 is 14 residues long. Germline V lookup: CDR1 SNHLY, CDR2 FYNNEI. V gave up 4 bases and J gave up 6 bases, with 13 bases separating them. Here the CDR3 DNA reads TGTGCCAGCAGTGGGGGCGATAGGCGTCAGCCCCAGCATTTT. Its translation is CASSGGDRRQPQHF.

The rearrangement uses TRBV12-5 and TRBJ1-2; 7 bases agree with TRBD1. With V trimmed by 6 bases and J by 2 bases, 6 bases remained unmatched. The CDR3 runs to 14 residues. Per germline, CDR1 LGHNT and CDR2 FRNRAP. The DNA for the CDR3 is TGTGCTAGTGGCTGGACAGGCGTAAACTATGGCTACACCTTC. Protein product: CASGWTGVNYGYTF.

The DNA for the CDR3 is TGTGCCAGCAGGGGACAAGGAACTTACGGGGAGCAGTACTTC. This gives the protein CASRGQGTYGEQYF. The chain couples TRBV2 to TRBJ2-7; maybe TRBD1 (6 bases). Germline assignment: CDR1 SNHLY and CDR2 FYNNEI. Deletions cut 6 bases from V and 7 bases from J, with 19 bases between. CDR3 size: 14 residues.

V is TRBV2 and J is TRBJ1-1, with D perhaps TRBD1 (6 bases). The CDR3 loop spans 14 amino acids. Per germline, CDR1 SNHLY and CDR2 FYNNEI. V was cut by 6 bases and J by 6 bases, with 17 bases left in between. The CDR3 nucleotides read TGTGCCAGCAGGAGACAGGTTGTAGGCCCTGAAGCTTTCTTT. It specifies CASRRQVVGPEAFF.

The chain recombines TRBV19 with TRBJ1-5, with TRBD1 matching over 10 bases. The V segment lost 7 bases and the J segment 3 bases; nucleotides outside the gene matches: 9. Germline values: CDR1 LNHDA, CDR2 SQIVND (reference sequence). The CDR3 extends over 16 amino acids. Here the CDR3 reads CASKKGDRGLNQPQHF. The CDR3 nucleotides read TGTGCCAGTAAAAAAGGGGACAGGGGCCTCAATCAGCCCCAGCATTTT.

The V call is TRBV5-6, the J call TRBJ1-4, with 7 bases that match TRBD1. V trimming: 4 bases; J trimming: 6 bases; junction bases outside the gene matches: 6. Germline CDR1 reads SGHDT; CDR2 reads YYEEEE. The CDR3 is 14 amino acids. The CDR3, as DNA: TGTGCCAGCAGCCTTACAGGGGTGTATGAAAAACTGTTTTTT. Protein: CASSLTGVYEKLFF.

The chain employs TRBV4-2 and TRBJ2-3; 9 bases map to TRBD1. The CDR3 spans 15 residues. The V and J ends lost 3 bases and 4 bases, in that order; junction bases with no gene match: 5. Looked up from germline, CDR1 is LGHNA and CDR2 is YNFKEQ. The CDR3 DNA is TGTGCCAGCAGCCAGGAATACAGGGGGCCAGATACGCAGTATTTT. This translates into CASSQEYRGPDTQYF.

This clone was seen just once. CDR3 nucleotide sequence: TGTGCCAGTAGTCCGAGCGGGGGGGCGAAGACCCAGTACTTC. Translated, it gives CASSPSGGAKTQYF. V and J are TRBV19 and TRBJ2-5; TRBD2 aligns across 10 bases. This CDR3 comprises 14 residues. Germline CDR1 is LNHDA and CDR2 is SQIVND (reference sequence). V trimming: 5 bases; J trimming: 6 bases; junction bases outside the gene matches: 6.

This sequence joins TRBV5-4 and TRBJ2-5; 9 bases are a match to TRBD2. Germline trimming cut 4 bases from V and 5 bases from J; bases unmatched to any gene: 12. The CDR3 is made up of 16 amino acids. Germline V gene data show CDR1 as SGHNT and CDR2 as YYREEE (reference sequence). CDR3 DNA sequence: TGTGCCAGCAGCCCCGTCGGGCGGGGGGGCGGGGAGACCCAGTACTTC. This translates into CASSPVGRGGGETQYF.

The chain carries TRBV4-3 and TRBJ2-5; possibly TRBD2 for D (6 bases). The CDR3 sequence is 13 residues long. Germline assignment: CDR1 LGHNA and CDR2 YSLEER. Trimming left V 2 bases short and J 5 bases short, with 9 bases between. CDR3 residues: CASSQTGRETQYF. CDR3 in DNA: TGCGCCAGCAGCCAAACGGGGAGGGAGACCCAGTACTTC.

V is TRBV7-9 and J is TRBJ1-1; a weak D match, TRBD1 (6 bases). CDR1 SEHNR and CDR2 FQNEAQ come from the germline V gene (reference sequence). The CDR3 extends over 13 amino acids. With 5 bases removed from V and 10 bases from J, the gap between germline ends came to 17 bases. The CDR3 DNA reads as TGTGCCAGCAGCCTGGGGGCACCAGGAGTAGCTTTCTTT. Translated, it gives CASSLGAPGVAFF. The full variable domain, in which reference TRBV7-9 and TRBJ1-1 provide the parts outside the CDR3, is DTGVSQNPRHKITKRGQNVTFRCDPISEHNRLYWYRQTLGQGPEFLTYFQNEAQLEKSRLLSDRFSAERPKGSFSTLEIQRTEQGDSAMYLCASSLGAPGVAFFGQGTRLTVV.

The chain joins TRBV28 to TRBJ1-5; D gene unclear. The CDR3 length is 14 residues. V lost 1 base, J lost 4 bases, and 8 bases lay in between. CDR1 MDHEN and CDR2 SYDVKM come from the germline V gene. This CDR3 is CASSLSAKNQPQHF. The CDR3 nucleotides are TGTGCCAGCAGTTTATCTGCGAAGAATCAGCCCCAGCATTTT.

The V and J genes are TRBV11-2 and TRBJ1-2, with TRBD1 matching over 7 bases. Per germline, CDR1 SGHAT and CDR2 FQNNGV. The length of the CDR3 is 14 residues. The junction had 10 bases not matched to a gene; V was cut back by 5 bases and J by 7 bases. Here the CDR3 reads CASSQGGFLSGYTF. Written as DNA, the CDR3 is TGTGCCAGCAGCCAGGGGGGATTCCTCTCTGGCTACACCTTC.